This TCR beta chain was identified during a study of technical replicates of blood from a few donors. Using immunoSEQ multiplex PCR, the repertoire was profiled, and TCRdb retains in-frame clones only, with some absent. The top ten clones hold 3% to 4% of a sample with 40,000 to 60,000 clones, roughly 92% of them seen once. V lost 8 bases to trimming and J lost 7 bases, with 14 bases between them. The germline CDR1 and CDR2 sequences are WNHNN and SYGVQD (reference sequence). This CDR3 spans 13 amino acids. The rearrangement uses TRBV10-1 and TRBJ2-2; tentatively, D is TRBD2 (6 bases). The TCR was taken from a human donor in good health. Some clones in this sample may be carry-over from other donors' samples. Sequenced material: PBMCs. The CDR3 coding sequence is TGCGCCAGCCGGGAACTAGCTGTCGGGGAGCTGTTTTTT. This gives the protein CASRELAVGELFF.